This T cell receptor beta chain was recovered during a study of early T cells in non-severe SARS-CoV-2 infection. Background on the study: RNA in bulk from unsorted whole blood was sequenced, and chains were unpaired.

This clonotype has a count of ten or more. Individually, cDNA molecules had unique molecular identifiers attached to them. TCRdb used MiXCR to reprocess the 5' RACE reads, holding one entry per CDR3 protein. Among tens of thousands of distinct CDR3 sequences listed, roughly 14% were seen once. V dropped 9 bases and J dropped 9; count of bases not matched to a gene: 10. Germline assignment: CDR1 KGHDR and CDR2 SFDVKD. This CDR3 contains 13 residues. The sample in question was whole blood, obtained at baseline. This TCR derives from an adult who was a healthcare worker with PCR-confirmed SARS-CoV-2 infection or an uninfected control (not recorded which). The V call is TRBV24-1, the J call TRBJ2-1, with 7 bases matching TRBD2. CDR3 sequence: CATGGAGWSEQFF. The CDR3 DNA is TGTGCCACCGGGGGAGCGGGATGGAGTGAGCAGTTCTTC.